Listed below are T cell receptor beta chains from one sample, sequenced in a study of CXCR3-negative and CXCR3-positive naive CD8 T cells. Each CDR3 protein gets one entry in TCRdb, which reprocessed the 5' RACE reads and gives no DNA. Here the sample table reports 65,000 to 95,000 distinct CDR3 sequences. Sample: naive CXCR3- CD8+ T cells from blood. These receptors originate from a human donor in good health. Some clones in this sample may be carry-over from other donors' samples. CDR3s include the opening cysteine and the closing phenylalanine or tryptophan.

TRBJ2-1 | TRBV7-9 | CASSLTSGRADNEQFF
TRBJ1-1 | TRBV12-3/TRBV12-4 | CASPEGSEAFF
TRBJ2-1 | TRBV12-3/TRBV12-4 | CASSALAGFSNEQFF
TRBJ2-7 | TRBV28 | CASNLSVEDEQYF
TRBJ2-2 | TRBV29-1 | CSVIDGTVTGELFF
TRBJ1-5 | TRBV7-2 | CASSWANGNQPQHF
TRBJ2-3 | TRBV25-1 | CASSEGTGGPTDTQYF
TRBJ2-7 | TRBV7-9 | CASRDGTAPLREQYF
TRBJ2-5 | TRBV29-1 | CSVELAGGRETQYF
TRBJ2-7 | TRBV5-1 | CASTPLSMARWDEQYF
TRBJ1-2 | TRBV4-3 | CASSQESGSIGYTF
TRBJ2-1 | TRBV13 | CASSHFHADGGGGGPTYNEQFF
TRBJ2-7 | TRBV11-2 | CASSLVGNPYEQYF
TRBJ2-5 | TRBV7-9 | CASSHPGGETQYF
TRBJ2-1 | TRBV4-1 | CASSQDTGYNEQFF
TRBJ1-4 | TRBV7-3 | CASSPTGADEKLFF
TRBJ2-4 | TRBV6-6 | CASSGQGVLLNADAQKNIQYF
TRBJ2-7 | TRBV7-9 | CASSLATGIHEQYF
TRBJ2-3 | TRBV7-3 | CASSWGHTDTQYF
TRBJ2-1 | TRBV11-2 | CASSLGTGAVLYNEQFF
TRBJ2-6 | TRBV9 | CASSPSGEAGANVLTF
TRBJ2-7 | TRBV12-3/TRBV12-4 | CASSYGRASDSYEQYF
TRBJ1-2 | TRBV7-3 | CASSSNAVYGYTF
TRBJ2-1 | TRBV29-1 | CSVELRSRASGRRDNEQFF
TRBJ2-1 | TRBV6-2/TRBV6-3 | CATGSGSSNEQFF
TRBJ2-1 | TRBV7-8 | CASSLDGGAYNEQFF
TRBJ2-7 | TRBV28 | CATGRQSSYEQYF
TRBJ2-3 | TRBV29-1 | CSAGPTDTQYF
TRBJ2-1 | TRBV6-4 | CASSDSAGGNEQFF
TRBJ2-7 | TRBV10-3 | CAISDPWTGAYEQYF
TRBJ2-3 | TRBV6-2/TRBV6-3 | CASRPGLVVADTQYF
TRBJ1-2 | TRBV20-1 | CSARDRWWTGGAGGYTF
TRBJ2-3 | TRBV29-1 | CSVDEGQVHTDTQYF
TRBJ1-1 | TRBV5-1 | CASSYTDREDTEAFF
TRBJ2-7 | TRBV29-1 | CSVEEDYTYEQYF
TRBJ2-2 | TRBV29-1 | CSVPQGSGELFF
TRBJ1-1 | TRBV18 | CASSPTGPSTEAFF
TRBJ2-7 | TRBV7-6 | CASSPGTEQYF
TRBJ2-2 | TRBV7-2 | CASSDRNTGELFF
TRBJ1-1 | TRBV29-1 | CSVLTEYTEAFF
TRBJ1-2 | TRBV29-1 | CSVGDSLGYTF
TRBJ2-7 | TRBV28 | CASAADRGLDEQYF
TRBJ2-7 | TRBV27 | CASRASDGYEQYF
TRBJ1-1 | TRBV28 | CASSLTGGWTEAFF
TRBJ2-3 | TRBV10-1 | CASSESPRLTDTQYF
TRBJ1-2 | TRBV29-1 | CSVEESGRNYGYTF
TRBJ2-4 | TRBV30 | CAWSKGASKNIQYF
TRBJ2-7 | TRBV29-1 | CSARASSYEQYF
TRBJ2-7 | TRBV29-1 | CSVDAGTHSYEQYF
TRBJ2-1 | TRBV7-9 | CASSFLGDSYNEQFF
TRBJ2-7 | TRBV7-9 | CASSPRGRYEQYF
TRBJ2-6 | TRBV11-3 | CASSIRTPSGREKIGANVLTF
TRBJ1-3 | TRBV4-1 | CASSQDQFPGPGNTIYF
TRBJ2-2 | TRBV6-5 | CASSPHGGATGELFF
TRBJ1-5 | TRBV4-1 | CASSQDHTGRQPQHF
TRBJ2-5 | TRBV25-1 | CASSDKGVETQYF